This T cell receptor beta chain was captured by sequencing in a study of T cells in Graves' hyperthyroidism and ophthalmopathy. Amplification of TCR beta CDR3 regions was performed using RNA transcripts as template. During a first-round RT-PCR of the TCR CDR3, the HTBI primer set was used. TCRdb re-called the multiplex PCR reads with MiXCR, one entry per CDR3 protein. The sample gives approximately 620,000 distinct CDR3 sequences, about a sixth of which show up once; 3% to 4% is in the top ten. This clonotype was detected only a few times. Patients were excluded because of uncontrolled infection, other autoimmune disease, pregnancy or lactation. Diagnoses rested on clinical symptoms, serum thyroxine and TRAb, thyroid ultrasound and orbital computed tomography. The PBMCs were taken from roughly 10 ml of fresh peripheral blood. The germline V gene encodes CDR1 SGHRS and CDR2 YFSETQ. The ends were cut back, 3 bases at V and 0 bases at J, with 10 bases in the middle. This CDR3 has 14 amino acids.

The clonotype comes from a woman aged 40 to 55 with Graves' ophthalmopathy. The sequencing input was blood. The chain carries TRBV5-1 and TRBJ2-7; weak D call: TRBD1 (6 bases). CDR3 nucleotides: TGCGCCAGCAGCTGGCAGGGGTCCTCCTACGAGCAGTACTTC. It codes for CASSWQGSSYEQYF. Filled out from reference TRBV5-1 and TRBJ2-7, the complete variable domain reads KAGVTQTPRYLIKTRGQQVTLSCSPISGHRSVSWYQQTPGQGLQFLFEYFSETQRNKGNFPGRFSGRQFSNSRSEMNVSTLELGDSALYLCASSWQGSSYEQYFGPGTRLTVT.